Each of the 31 T cell receptor beta chains below was sequenced from the same sample in a study of blood T cells in healthy people across ages. Through a sample-barcoded 5' primer and a J-beta primer mix, a second PCR was run for roughly 6 to 12 cycles. MiXCR, run by TCRdb on the 5' RACE reads, gives a single entry per CDR3 protein. The profile shows about a million distinct CDR3 sequences, around two fifths of them singletons. The sequenced material came from blood. The receptor source for this set is a man aged 18 to 35 in good health.

V is TRBV9 and J is TRBJ1-2; 8 bases agree with TRBD1. Germline CDR1 is SGDLS and CDR2 is YYNGEE. This CDR3 comprises 13 residues. J was trimmed by 6 bases and V by 0 bases; bases with no gene match: 1. The CDR3 coding sequence is TGTGCCAGCAGCGTAGGGGACAGGAATGGCTACACCTTC. This translates into CASSVGDRNGYTF.

The V call is TRBV25-1, the J call TRBJ1-2; 8 bases align to TRBD1. The CDR3 extends over 15 amino acids. Losses at the gene ends were 6 bases for V and 0 bases for J; bases not matched to a gene: 6. Looked up from germline, CDR1 is MGHDK and CDR2 is SYGVNS. In DNA form, the CDR3 reads TGTGCCAGCAGCCCCGACAGGGGAGCTAACTATGGCTACACCTTC. Translated, it gives CASSPDRGANYGYTF.

Written as DNA, the CDR3 is TGTGCCAGCAGTGAGGCGAGGGGACGGAAAAATTCACCCCTCCACTTT. It is translated as CASSEARGRKNSPLHF. The J gene is TRBJ1-6, the V gene TRBV2, with D possibly matching TRBD1 (5 bases). CDR1 SNHLY and CDR2 FYNNEI come from the germline V gene. The CDR3 covers 16 residues. Trimming left V 3 bases short and J 7 bases short, with 16 bases between. The full variable domain, completed using reference TRBV2 and TRBJ1-6, is EPEVTQTPSHQVTQMGQEVILRCVPISNHLYFYWYRQILGQKVEFLVSFYNNEISEKSEIFDDQFSVERPDGSNFTLKIRSTKLEDSAMYFCASSEARGRKNSPLHFGNGTRLTVT.

The V gene is TRBV9, the J gene TRBJ2-5; D possibly corresponds to TRBD2 (6 bases). Trimming took 4 bases from V and 3 from J, leaving 16 bases between them. The CDR3 contains 15 residues. Germline CDR1 SGDLS, CDR2 YYNGEE. For the CDR3, the DNA is TGTGCCAGCAGCACACGCGGCGGGGCAGAAGAGACCCAGTACTTC. Protein sequence: CASSTRGGAEETQYF.

This chain links TRBV6-6 with TRBJ2-5; TRBD1 matches at 9 bases. CDR1 and CDR2 from the germline V gene are MNHNY and SVGAGI (reference sequence). This CDR3 is 14 amino acids long. With 6 bases clipped from V and 4 bases from J, the junction kept 6 bases outside the gene matches. CDR3 in amino acids: CASRRSDRGETQYF. In nucleotides, the CDR3 is TGTGCCAGCAGAAGATCGGACAGGGGAGAGACCCAGTACTTC.

The rearrangement uses TRBV29-1 and TRBJ1-1, with D possibly being TRBD1 (6 bases). The CDR3 length is 13 residues. The germline V and J ends were trimmed by 7 bases and 1 base, with 13 bases remaining between them. Per germline, CDR1 SQVTM and CDR2 ANQGSEA. The CDR3 reads CSGRQVENTEAFF. Written as DNA, the CDR3 is TGCAGCGGTCGACAGGTAGAGAACACTGAAGCTTTCTTT.

The CDR3 region has the DNA TGTGCCAGCAGTTCCTCCAGGGCTGGGACGTCTAATGAAAAACTGTTTTTT. Protein sequence: CASSSSRAGTSNEKLFF. This chain connects TRBV6-6 to TRBJ1-4; D possibly corresponds to TRBD1 (5 bases). This CDR3 comprises 17 residues. Germline V lookup: CDR1 MNHNY, CDR2 SVGAGI (reference sequence). Trimming removed 4 bases from V and 3 bases from J, with 18 bases in between.

This chain uses TRBV20-1 with TRBJ2-7; tentative D call: TRBD1 (5 bases). Between the trimmed V and J ends, which lost 6 bases and 7 bases, there was a span of 16 bases. From germline, CDR1 is DFQATT and CDR2 SNEGSKA (reference sequence). The CDR3 length is 12 residues. Here the CDR3 reads CSATPQGWEQYF. DNA for the CDR3: TGCAGTGCCACACCGCAGGGTTGGGAGCAGTACTTC.

The rearrangement uses TRBV6-5 and TRBJ2-1, with D possibly matching TRBD2 (7 bases). Per germline, CDR1 MNHEY and CDR2 SVGAGI. This CDR3 has 15 amino acids. With 0 bases removed from V and 10 bases from J, the gap between germline ends came to 16 bases. The CDR3 region is CASSYSPGGTQEQFF. Here the CDR3 DNA reads TGTGCCAGCAGTTACTCCCCGGGGGGCACACAGGAGCAGTTCTTC.

To note about this clonotype: One end of the junction is discordant with germline, which a read error may explain. The gene calls are TRBV27 and TRBJ1-1, with TRBD1 identical over 8 bases. This CDR3 contains 15 residues. Germline CDR1 reads MNHEY; CDR2 reads SMNVEV (reference sequence). CDR3 bases: TGTGGCAGCAGTTCTACAGGGGGGGAGAGCACTGAAGCTTTCTTT. Amino acid sequence: CGSSSTGGESTEAFF.

This clonotype was detected only a few times. This chain links TRBV28 with TRBJ1-5, with D possibly TRBD1 on 6 matching bases. Trimming removed 5 bases at V and 0 bases at J, with 11 bases between. The CDR3 sequence is 15 residues long. Germline V gives CDR1 MDHEN, CDR2 SYDVKM. The CDR3 sequence is CASSEQGNSNQPQHF. CDR3 coding DNA: TGTGCCAGCAGTGAACAGGGTAATAGCAATCAGCCCCAGCATTTT.

This clonotype was seen a few times. The chain links TRBV5-1 to TRBJ2-3; tentatively, D is TRBD1 or TRBD2 (5 bases each). This CDR3 is built from 14 residues. The ends were cut back, 4 bases at V and 0 bases at J, with 9 bases in the middle. CDR1 and CDR2 (germline): SGHRS, YFSETQ. The CDR3 loop reads CASSIRDSTDTQYF. The CDR3 coding sequence is TGCGCCAGCAGCATCCGGGACAGCACAGATACGCAGTATTTT. The full variable domain, with the rest looked up from reference TRBV5-1 and TRBJ2-3, is KAGVTQTPRYLIKTRGQQVTLSCSPISGHRSVSWYQQTPGQGLQFLFEYFSETQRNKGNFPGRFSGRQFSNSRSEMNVSTLELGDSALYLCASSIRDSTDTQYFGPGTRLTVL.

Turning to this clonotype: A read error may produce the germline difference seen at one junction end. The CDR3 nucleotides are TGTGCCAGCGGCAACTTGAACACAGATGCGCAGTATTTT. Amino acids: CASGNLNTDAQYF. V gene TRBV6-2 or TRBV6-3 combines with J gene TRBJ2-3; D is uncertain. The CDR3 runs to 13 residues. CDR1 is MNHEY, CDR2 SVGEGT, per germline.

The chain links TRBV7-8 to TRBJ1-5; weak D call: TRBD1 (5 bases). CDR3 length: 14 residues. CDR1 SGHVS and CDR2 FQNEAQ come from the germline V gene. Trimming took 5 bases from V and 4 from J, leaving 12 bases between them. The CDR3: CASSRSEGNQPQHF. CDR3 DNA: TGTGCCAGCAGCCGATCCGAGGGGAATCAGCCCCAGCATTTT.

The chain carries TRBV2 and TRBJ1-1; D gene uncertain. Germline V lookup: CDR1 SNHLY, CDR2 FYNNEI. Trimming removed 6 bases from V and 1 base from J, with 15 bases in between. The length of the CDR3 is 15 residues. CDR3 residues: CASSASVPGNTEAFF. CDR3 in DNA: TGTGCCAGCAGCGCTTCCGTACCTGGGAACACTGAAGCTTTCTTT.

V and J are TRBV4-3 and TRBJ2-1, with D uncertain. Trimming removed 0 bases at V and 1 base at J, with 10 bases between. The CDR3 runs to 16 residues. CDR1 is LGHNA, CDR2 YSLEER, per germline. The CDR3 DNA sequence: TGCGCCAGCAGCCAAGAGGGTGCGGTGTCCTACAATGAGCAGTTCTTC. It encodes CASSQEGAVSYNEQFF.

This clonotype was recorded a few times. V is TRBV6-1 and J is TRBJ1-4; D uncertain. V lost 4 bases and J lost 5, with 11 bases in between. The CDR3 runs 14 residues. Germline V lookup: CDR1 MNHNS, CDR2 SASEGT. This CDR3 is CASSGKGGNEKLFF. CDR3 nucleotide sequence: TGTGCCAGCAGTGGAAAGGGAGGGAATGAAAAACTGTTTTTT.

This clonotype occurred a few times. The V call is TRBV6-2 or TRBV6-3, the J call TRBJ2-1; 9 bases fit TRBD1. V was pared by 6 bases and J by 6 bases, with 12 bases of the junction left unmatched. The CDR3 consists of 16 residues. Germline values: CDR1 MNHEY, CDR2 SVGEGT. The CDR3 DNA follows: TGTGCCAGCAGCACCGCGACAGGGGGAATAGGCAATGAGCAGTTCTTC. The encoded protein is CASSTATGGIGNEQFF.

This clonotype was observed at least ten times. The CDR3 sequence: CASSQDGPTEVDTQYF. The CDR3 DNA is TGCGCCAGCAGCCAAGATGGTCCCACCGAAGTAGATACGCAGTATTTT. V gene TRBV4-3 combines with J gene TRBJ2-3; no clear D. The CDR3 has 16 residues. Trimming took 0 bases from V and 5 from J, leaving 15 bases between them. CDR1 and CDR2 (germline): LGHNA, YSLEER.

This clonotype has just one count. The J gene is TRBJ2-5, the V gene TRBV11-1; D gene uncertain. The DNA end lines up better with TRBJ2-1; the J call may be wrong. Germline lookup yields CDR1 SGHAT and CDR2 FQDESV (reference sequence). CDR3 length equals 13 residues. CDR3 DNA sequence: TGTGCCAGCAGCTATTGGGGTCAAGAGACCCAGTTCTTC. Its protein is CASSYWGQETQFF.

This chain links TRBV7-9 with TRBJ2-3, with 9 nucleotides matching TRBD1. Germline V gene sequence: CDR1 SEHNR, CDR2 FQNEAQ (reference sequence). Unmatched junction bases numbered 10, after V lost 5 bases and J lost 4 bases. This CDR3 has 16 amino acids. CDR3 sequence (DNA): TGTGCCAGCAGCCCCCAAGGGACAGGGCTCGCAGATACGCAGTATTTT. Protein sequence: CASSPQGTGLADTQYF.

The chain joins TRBV20-1 to TRBJ2-1; the D gene is possibly TRBD2 (6 bases). Germline lookup yields CDR1 DFQATT and CDR2 SNEGSKA (reference sequence). The CDR3 is 17 amino acids. Trimming took 3 bases from V and 1 from J, leaving 19 bases between them. As DNA, the CDR3 is TGCAGTGCTAGGGGTTACCAGGGAGGCGGATCCTACAATGAGCAGTTCTTC. Its translation is CSARGYQGGGSYNEQFF.

The sample holds a few counts of this clonotype. V usage is TRBV6-2 or TRBV6-3 and J usage is TRBJ2-2; no firm D call. V lost 2 bases, J lost 4 bases, and 8 bases lay in between. The CDR3 runs to 14 residues. CDR1 and CDR2 (germline): MNHEY, SVGEGT. CDR3 sequence: CASSYEWPTGELFF. DNA for the CDR3: TGTGCCAGCAGTTACGAGTGGCCCACCGGGGAGCTGTTTTTT.

A few counts support this clonotype. This sequence joins TRBV20-1 and TRBJ1-5, with TRBD1 matching over 9 bases. There are 14 residues in the CDR3. J gave up 3 bases and V 6 bases, and 6 bases lay outside the gene matches. CDR1 is DFQATT and CDR2 is SNEGSKA in the germline V gene (reference sequence). The CDR3 region is CSAQGQGINQPQHF. The DNA of the CDR3 is TGCAGTGCACAGGGACAGGGAATCAATCAGCCCCAGCATTTT.

The chain couples TRBV7-2 to TRBJ2-1; TRBD1 aligns across 7 bases. Germline CDR1 and CDR2: SGHTA and FQGNSA. Trimming at V came to 1 base and at J to 6 bases, leaving 9 bases not matched to a gene. The CDR3 is 16 residues long. CDR3 bases: TGTGCCAGCAGCTTAGTGTTACAGGGGATAGGCAATGAGCAGTTCTTC. The encoded protein is CASSLVLQGIGNEQFF.

V gene TRBV20-1 combines with J gene TRBJ2-7, with D unclear. The DNA matches TRBJ2-5 better at its end, which makes the J call doubtful. Germline-derived CDR1 and CDR2 are DFQATT and SNEGSKA (reference sequence). The CDR3 has 13 amino acids. CDR3 DNA sequence: TGCAGTGTTCCGGTTTCGCGACCGGAGACCCAGTACTTC. As protein: CSVPVSRPETQYF.

In its sample, this clonotype was seen a few times. The chain employs TRBV7-3 and TRBJ1-6; 7 bases agree with TRBD1. This CDR3 is built from 14 residues. The V segment lost 8 bases and the J segment 7 bases; nucleotides outside the gene matches: 8. Germline lookup yields CDR1 SGHTA and CDR2 FQGTGA. Here the CDR3 reads CASSQGGVNSPLHF. CDR3 in DNA: TGTGCCAGCTCCCAGGGGGGGGTAAATTCACCCCTCCACTTT.

Only a few counts were recorded for this clonotype. This chain joins TRBV20-1 and TRBJ1-2, with D unresolved. V shed 5 bases and J shed 7 bases, with 20 bases lying between them. The CDR3 runs to 14 residues. Germline V lookup: CDR1 DFQATT, CDR2 SNEGSKA (reference sequence). The CDR3 spells CSALTSGEKSGYTF. The CDR3 bases are TGCAGTGCTTTAACATCCGGGGAAAAATCTGGCTACACCTTC.

This clonotype was seen more than once but under ten times. The rearrangement links TRBV12-3 or TRBV12-4 to TRBJ1-1, with TRBD1 as a possible D gene (5 bases). Deletions cut 7 bases from V and 1 base from J, with 10 bases between. CDR3 length: 13 residues. The CDR3 DNA reads TGTGCCAGCACCCGACAGACGAACACTGAAGCTTTCTTT. Residues: CASTRQTNTEAFF.

This clonotype was picked up many times. V is TRBV6-2 or TRBV6-3 and J is TRBJ2-1, with 10 bases lining up with TRBD2. Germline values: CDR1 MNHEY, CDR2 SVGEGT. The CDR3 is 15 residues long. Losses at the gene ends were 7 bases for V and 2 bases for J; bases not matched to a gene: 5. The CDR3 DNA reads as TGTGCCAGCAAAACCCTAGCGGGGGCCTACAATGAGCAGTTCTTC. Its translation: CASKTLAGAYNEQFF.

This clonotype was detected only a few times. The chain links TRBV7-9 to TRBJ1-2, with D uncertain. Trimming shortened V by 5 bases and J by 8 bases, and 12 bases separated the two germline ends. The germline V gene encodes CDR1 SEHNR and CDR2 FQNEAQ (reference sequence). CDR3 size: 12 residues. The CDR3 sequence is CASSAAIWGYTF. CDR3 bases: TGTGCCAGCAGCGCCGCTATTTGGGGCTACACCTTC.